Presented here are 6 T cell receptor beta chains from one specimen sequenced in a study of cytomegalovirus exposure and HLA in healthy donors (dated by TCRdb to 2017 to 2019). Receptor amplification or capture employed the immunoSEQ multiplex PCR assay. The clones in this table, taken by TCRdb from immuneACCESS, are in-frame only. Not every clone is retained; where verified, under half of the shortfall comes from an unresolved V gene, and the cause of the rest is unknown. The sample includes 190,000 or so clones, with roughly 84% observed a single time. The top ten hold 2.5% to 3% of the sample. The specimen was PBMCs. The receptors derive from a woman younger than 30 in good health and CMV-seropositive.

V is TRBV7-2 and J is TRBJ1-3; 9 nucleotides match TRBD1. This CDR3 comprises 16 residues. The germline V gene encodes CDR1 SGHTA and CDR2 FQGNSA. The trim removed 5 bases at V and 5 bases at J, leaving 10 bases unmatched. In DNA form, the CDR3 reads TGTGCCAGCAGCCTAACGGACAGGGGTGTCAGAAACACCATATATTTT. Translation gives CASSLTDRGVRNTIYF.

This clone was seen only once. The chain employs TRBV5-1 and TRBJ2-7, with D perhaps matching TRBD1 (6 bases). V lost 7 bases, J lost 0 bases, and 8 bases lay in between. The germline CDR1 and CDR2 sequences are SGHRS and YFSETQ. The CDR3 sequence is 12 residues long. DNA for the CDR3: TGCGCCAGCGGGGACACCTCCTACGAGCAGTACTTC. As protein: CASGDTSYEQYF.

The CDR3 sequence: CASSPQGFSNEQFF. The CDR3 bases are TGCGCCAGCAGCCCGCAGGGGTTCAGCAATGAGCAGTTCTTC. The chain is built from TRBV4-1 and TRBJ2-1, with a weak D call TRBD1 (6 bases). CDR3 size: 14 residues. Between the trimmed V and J ends, which lost 4 bases and 6 bases, there was a span of 13 bases. The germline V gene has CDR1 MGHRA and CDR2 YSYEKL.

The chain's CDR3 is CASARGIRWEQYF. CDR3 coding DNA: TGTGCCAGCGCGCGGGGGATCCGTTGGGAGCAGTACTTC. The J gene is TRBJ2-7, the V gene TRBV7-8; 7 bases are a match to TRBD2. V lost 8 bases, J lost 7 bases, and 11 bases stayed unmatched. The CDR3 runs to 13 residues. From germline, CDR1 is SGHVS and CDR2 FQNEAQ.

This chain joins TRBV9 and TRBJ2-5, with D possibly being TRBD2 (6 bases). The CDR3 consists of 16 residues. Between the trimmed V and J ends, which lost 0 bases and 5 bases, there was a span of 17 bases. The germline V gene encodes CDR1 SGDLS and CDR2 YYNGEE. CDR3 loop: CASSVGSSVSAETQYF. CDR3 in DNA: TGTGCCAGCAGCGTAGGGTCTAGCGTCTCCGCGGAGACCCAGTACTTC.

The chain uses TRBV29-1 and TRBJ1-5, with 11 bases identical to TRBD1. CDR1 and CDR2 from the germline V gene are SQVTM and ANQGSEA. The J segment lost 2 bases and the V segment lost 7 bases, leaving 4 bases of the junction unmatched. This CDR3 comprises 14 residues. The CDR3 is CSAGTGGGNQPQHF. In DNA, the CDR3 is TGCAGCGCAGGGACAGGGGGTGGCAATCAGCCCCAGCATTTT.